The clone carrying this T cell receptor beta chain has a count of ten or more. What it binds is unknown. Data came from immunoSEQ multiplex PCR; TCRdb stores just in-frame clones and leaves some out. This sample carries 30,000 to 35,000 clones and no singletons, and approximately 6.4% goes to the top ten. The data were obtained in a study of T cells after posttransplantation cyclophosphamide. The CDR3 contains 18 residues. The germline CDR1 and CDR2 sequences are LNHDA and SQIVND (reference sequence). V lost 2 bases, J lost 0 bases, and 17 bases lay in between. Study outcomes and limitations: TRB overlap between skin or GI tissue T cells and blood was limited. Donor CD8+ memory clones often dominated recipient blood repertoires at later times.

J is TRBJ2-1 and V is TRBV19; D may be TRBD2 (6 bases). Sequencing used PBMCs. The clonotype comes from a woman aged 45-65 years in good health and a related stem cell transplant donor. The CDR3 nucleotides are TGTGCCAGTAGTATAATTGGGTTAGTGACTAGCTCCTACAATGAGCAGTTCTTC. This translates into CASSIIGLVTSSYNEQFF.